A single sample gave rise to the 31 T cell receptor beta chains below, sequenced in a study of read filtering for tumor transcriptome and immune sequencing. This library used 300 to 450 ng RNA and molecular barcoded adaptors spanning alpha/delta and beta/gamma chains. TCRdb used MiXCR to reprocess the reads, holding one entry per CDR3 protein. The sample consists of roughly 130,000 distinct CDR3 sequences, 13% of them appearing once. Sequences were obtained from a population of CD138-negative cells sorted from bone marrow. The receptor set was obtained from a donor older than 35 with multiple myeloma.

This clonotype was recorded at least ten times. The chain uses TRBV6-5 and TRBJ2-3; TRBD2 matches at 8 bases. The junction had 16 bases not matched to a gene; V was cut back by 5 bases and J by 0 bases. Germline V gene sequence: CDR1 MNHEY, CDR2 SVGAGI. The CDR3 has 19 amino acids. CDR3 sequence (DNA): TGTGCCAGCAGTACCTTCCCGGGAGGTCGGGGGGGAAGCACAGATACGCAGTATTTT. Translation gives CASSTFPGGRGGSTDTQYF.

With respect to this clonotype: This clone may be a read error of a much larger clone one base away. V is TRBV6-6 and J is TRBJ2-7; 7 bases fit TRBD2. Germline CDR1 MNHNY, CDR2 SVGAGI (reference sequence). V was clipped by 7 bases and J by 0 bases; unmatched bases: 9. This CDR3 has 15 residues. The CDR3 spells CASIFGGGSSYEQYV. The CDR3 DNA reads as TGTGCCAGCATCTTCGGGGGAGGGAGCTCCTACGAGCAGTACGTC.

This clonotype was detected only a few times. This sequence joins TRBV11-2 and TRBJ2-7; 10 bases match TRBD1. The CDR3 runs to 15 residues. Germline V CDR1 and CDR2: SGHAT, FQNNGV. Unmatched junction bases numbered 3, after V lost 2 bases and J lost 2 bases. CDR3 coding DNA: TGTGCCAGCAGCTTAAGACAGGGGGCGACCTACGAGCAGTACTTC. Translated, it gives CASSLRQGATYEQYF.

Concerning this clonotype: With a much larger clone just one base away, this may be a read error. The CDR3 DNA is TGTGCCAGCAGTGACTCAGGACTAGCGGGCACAGATACGCAGTATTTT. Encoded protein: CASSDSGLAGTDTQYF. This chain uses TRBV25-1 with TRBJ1-4; 10 bases match TRBD2. The end of the DNA aligns better with TRBJ2-3, so the J call may be wrong. CDR3 length: 16 residues. Germline V gene data show CDR1 as MGHDK and CDR2 as SYGVNS.

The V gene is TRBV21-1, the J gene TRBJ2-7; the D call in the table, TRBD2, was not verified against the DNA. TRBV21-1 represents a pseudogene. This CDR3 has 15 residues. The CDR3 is CAGRGRCGPAYEQYF. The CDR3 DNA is TGTGCCGGCAGGGGACGTTGCGGGCCCGCCTACGAGCAGTACTTC.

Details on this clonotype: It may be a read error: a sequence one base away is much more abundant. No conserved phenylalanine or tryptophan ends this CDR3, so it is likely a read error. The CDR3 reads CASSLSPNRDTRYEQYL. CDR3 nucleotides: TGTGCCAGCAGCTTAAGCCCAAACCGGGACACCCGCTACGAGCAGTACCTC. The rearrangement joins TRBV7-3 to TRBJ2-7; tentative D call: TRBD1 (6 bases). The CDR3 sequence is 17 residues long. Trimming removed 1 base at V and 3 bases at J, with 19 bases between. Germline lookup yields CDR1 SGHTA and CDR2 FQGTGA.

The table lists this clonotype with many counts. The CDR3 nucleotides are TGTGCCAGCAGCTTAGCGGGGACCGACACTGAAGCTTTCTTT. Translation gives CASSLAGTDTEAFF. The chain joins TRBV7-9 to TRBJ1-1, with D possibly matching TRBD1 (5 bases). V lost 0 bases and J 3 bases, leaving 8 bases between the germline ends. Germline CDR1 reads SEHNR; CDR2 reads FQNEAQ (reference sequence). The CDR3 runs 14 residues.

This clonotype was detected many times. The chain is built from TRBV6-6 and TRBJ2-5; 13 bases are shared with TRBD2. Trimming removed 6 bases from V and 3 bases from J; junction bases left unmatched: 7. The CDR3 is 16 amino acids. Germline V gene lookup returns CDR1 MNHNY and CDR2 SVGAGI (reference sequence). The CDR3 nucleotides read TGTGCCAGCAGCTCCACTAGCGGGGGGGCCGAAGAGACCCAGTACTTC. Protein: CASSSTSGGAEETQYF.

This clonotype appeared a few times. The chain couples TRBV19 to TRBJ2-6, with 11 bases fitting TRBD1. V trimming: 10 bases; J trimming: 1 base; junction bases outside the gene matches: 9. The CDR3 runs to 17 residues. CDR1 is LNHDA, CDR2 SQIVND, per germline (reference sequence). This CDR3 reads CATQDRGRSSGANVLTF. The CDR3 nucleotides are TGTGCCACCCAGGACAGGGGGCGATCATCTGGGGCCAACGTCCTGACTTTC.

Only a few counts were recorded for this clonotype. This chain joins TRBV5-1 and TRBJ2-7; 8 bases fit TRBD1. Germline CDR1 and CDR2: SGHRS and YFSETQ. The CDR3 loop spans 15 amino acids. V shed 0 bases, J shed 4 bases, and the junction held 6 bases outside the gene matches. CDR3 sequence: CASSLDRGNMYEQYF. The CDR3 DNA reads TGCGCCAGCAGCTTGGACAGGGGGAATATGTACGAGCAGTACTTC.

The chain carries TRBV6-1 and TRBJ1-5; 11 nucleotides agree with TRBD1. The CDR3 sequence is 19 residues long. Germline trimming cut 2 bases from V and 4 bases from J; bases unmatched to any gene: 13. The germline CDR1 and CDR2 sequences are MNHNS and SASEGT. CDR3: CASSERRTGGFMRNQPQHF. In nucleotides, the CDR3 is TGTGCCAGCAGTGAACGAAGGACAGGGGGCTTTATGAGGAATCAGCCCCAGCATTTT.

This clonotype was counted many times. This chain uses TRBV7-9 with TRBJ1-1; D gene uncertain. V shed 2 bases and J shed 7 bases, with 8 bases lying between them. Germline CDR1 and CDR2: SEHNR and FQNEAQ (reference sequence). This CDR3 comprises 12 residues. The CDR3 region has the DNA TGTGCCAGCAGCTTACGGGAGGATGAAGCTTTCTTT. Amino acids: CASSLREDEAFF.

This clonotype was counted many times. Written as DNA, the CDR3 is TGCGCCAGCAGCAACCCACAGGGGACCGGGGAGCTGTTTTTT. This gives the protein CASSNPQGTGELFF. This chain links TRBV5-1 with TRBJ2-2, with 7 positions matching TRBD1. CDR3 length: 14 amino acids. The V gene end was trimmed by 4 bases and the J gene end by 5 bases; junction bases not matched to a gene: 5. The V gene's germline CDR1 is SGHRS and CDR2 YFSETQ.

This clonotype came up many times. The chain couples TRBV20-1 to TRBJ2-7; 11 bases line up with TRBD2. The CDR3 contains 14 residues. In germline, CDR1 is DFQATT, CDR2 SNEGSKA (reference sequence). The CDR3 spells CGVLGGLAVYEQYF. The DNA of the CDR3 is TGCGGGGTACTGGGGGGACTAGCGGTCTACGAGCAGTACTTC.

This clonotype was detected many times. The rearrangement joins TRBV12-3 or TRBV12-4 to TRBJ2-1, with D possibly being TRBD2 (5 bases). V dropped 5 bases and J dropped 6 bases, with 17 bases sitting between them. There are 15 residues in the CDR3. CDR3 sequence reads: CASSPLRTAANEQFF. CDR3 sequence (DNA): TGTGCCAGCAGTCCCCTTCGTACAGCGGCCAATGAGCAGTTCTTC.

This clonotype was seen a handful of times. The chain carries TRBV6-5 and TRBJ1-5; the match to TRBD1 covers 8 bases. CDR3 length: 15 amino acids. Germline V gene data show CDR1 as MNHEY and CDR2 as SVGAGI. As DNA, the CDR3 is TGTGTAGTTTTTAGCAGGACAGGGATCTTTCAGCCCCAGCATTTT. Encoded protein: CVVFSRTGIFQPQHF.

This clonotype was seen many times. Here the CDR3 reads CASSKPRRGNYGYTF. The CDR3 coding sequence is TGTGCCAGCAGCAAACCCCGCCGGGGGAACTATGGCTACACCTTC. The V gene is TRBV21-1, the J gene TRBJ1-2; no check of the table's D call, TRBD1, against the DNA was made. TRBV21-1 is deemed a pseudogene. This CDR3 contains 15 residues.

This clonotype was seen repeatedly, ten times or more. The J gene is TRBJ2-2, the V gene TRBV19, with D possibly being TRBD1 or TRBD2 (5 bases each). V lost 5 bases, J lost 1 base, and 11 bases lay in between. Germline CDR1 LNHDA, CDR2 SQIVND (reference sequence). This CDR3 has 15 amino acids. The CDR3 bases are TGTGCCAGTAGTCCTCGTGGGGGGAACACCGGGGAGCTGTTTTTT. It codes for CASSPRGGNTGELFF.

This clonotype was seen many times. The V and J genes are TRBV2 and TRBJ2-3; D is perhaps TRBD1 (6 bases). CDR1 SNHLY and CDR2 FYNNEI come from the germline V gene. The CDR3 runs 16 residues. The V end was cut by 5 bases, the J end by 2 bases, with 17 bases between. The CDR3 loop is CASSSRGASHTDTQYF. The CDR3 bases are TGTGCCAGCAGTTCCAGGGGAGCCTCTCACACAGATACGCAGTATTTT. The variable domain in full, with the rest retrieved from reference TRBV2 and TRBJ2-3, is EPEVTQTPSHQVTQMGQEVILRCVPISNHLYFYWYRQILGQKVEFLVSFYNNEISEKSEIFDDQFSVERPDGSNFTLKIRSTKLEDSAMYFCASSSRGASHTDTQYFGPGTRLTVL.

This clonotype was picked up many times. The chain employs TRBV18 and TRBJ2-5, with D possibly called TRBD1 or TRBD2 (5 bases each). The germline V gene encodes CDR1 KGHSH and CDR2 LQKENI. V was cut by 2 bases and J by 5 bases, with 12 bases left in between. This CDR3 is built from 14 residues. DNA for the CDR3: TGTGCCAGCTCACCATTCAGGGACGGGGAGACCCAGTACTTC. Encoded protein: CASSPFRDGETQYF.

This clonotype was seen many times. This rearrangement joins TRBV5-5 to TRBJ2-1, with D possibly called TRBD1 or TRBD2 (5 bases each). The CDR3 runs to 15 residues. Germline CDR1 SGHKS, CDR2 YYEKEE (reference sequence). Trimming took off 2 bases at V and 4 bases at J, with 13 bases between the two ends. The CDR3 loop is CASSFRDPNYNEQFF. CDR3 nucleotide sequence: TGTGCCAGCAGCTTCCGGGACCCCAATTACAATGAGCAGTTCTTC.

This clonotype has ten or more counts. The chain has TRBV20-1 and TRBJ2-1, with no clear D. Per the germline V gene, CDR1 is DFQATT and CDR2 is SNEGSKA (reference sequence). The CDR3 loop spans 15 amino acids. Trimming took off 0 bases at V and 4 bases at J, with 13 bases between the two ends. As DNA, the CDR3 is TGCAGTGCTAGAGATTTAGCAGTTACTTACAATGAGCAGTTCTTC. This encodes CSARDLAVTYNEQFF.

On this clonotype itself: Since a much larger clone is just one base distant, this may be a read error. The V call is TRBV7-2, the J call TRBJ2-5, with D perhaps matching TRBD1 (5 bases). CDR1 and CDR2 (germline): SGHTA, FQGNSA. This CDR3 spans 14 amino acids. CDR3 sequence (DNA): TGTGCCGGCAGCTCCCCAGGGATCGGAGAGACCCAGTACTTC. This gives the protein CAGSSPGIGETQYF.

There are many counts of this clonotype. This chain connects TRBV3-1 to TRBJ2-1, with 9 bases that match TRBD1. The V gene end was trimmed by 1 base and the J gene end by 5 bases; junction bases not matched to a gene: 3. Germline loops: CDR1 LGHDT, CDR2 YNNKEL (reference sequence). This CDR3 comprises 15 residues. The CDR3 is CASSQGDRVNNEQFF. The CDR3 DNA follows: TGTGCCAGCAGCCAAGGGGACAGGGTCAACAATGAGCAGTTCTTC.

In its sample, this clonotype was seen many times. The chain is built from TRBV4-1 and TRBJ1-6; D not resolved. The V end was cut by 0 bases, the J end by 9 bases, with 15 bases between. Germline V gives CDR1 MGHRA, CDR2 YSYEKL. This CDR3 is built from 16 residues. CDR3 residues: CASSQEMDASLSPLHF. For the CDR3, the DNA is TGCGCCAGCAGCCAAGAGATGGACGCCAGTCTTTCACCCCTCCACTTT.

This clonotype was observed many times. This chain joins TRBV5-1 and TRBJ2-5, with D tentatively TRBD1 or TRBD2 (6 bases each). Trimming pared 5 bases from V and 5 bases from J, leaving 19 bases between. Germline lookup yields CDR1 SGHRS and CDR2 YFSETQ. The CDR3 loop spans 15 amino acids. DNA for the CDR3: TGCGCCAGCAGTCCTCTTGAGGGGGGAGAGGAGACCCAGTACTTC. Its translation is CASSPLEGGEETQYF.

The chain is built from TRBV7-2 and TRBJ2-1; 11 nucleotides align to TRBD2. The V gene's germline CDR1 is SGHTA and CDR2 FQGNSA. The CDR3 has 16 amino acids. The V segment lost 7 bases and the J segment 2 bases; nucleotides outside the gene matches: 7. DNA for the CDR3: TGTGCCAGCACCCCCTCGACTAGCGGGGCCTACAATGAGCAGTTCTTC. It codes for CASTPSTSGAYNEQFF. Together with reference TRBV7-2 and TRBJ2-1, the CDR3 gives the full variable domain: GAGVSQSPSNKVTEKGKDVELRCDPISGHTALYWYRQSLGQGLEFLIYFQGNSAPDKSGLPSDRFSAERTGGSVSTLTIQRTQQEDSAVYLCASTPSTSGAYNEQFFGPGTRLTVL.

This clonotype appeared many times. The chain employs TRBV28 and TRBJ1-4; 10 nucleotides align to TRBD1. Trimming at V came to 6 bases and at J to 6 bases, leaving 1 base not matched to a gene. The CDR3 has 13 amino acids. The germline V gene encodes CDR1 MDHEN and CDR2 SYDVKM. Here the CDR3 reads CASRTGGDEKLFF. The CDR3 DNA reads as TGTGCCAGCAGGACAGGGGGCGATGAAAAACTGTTTTTT.

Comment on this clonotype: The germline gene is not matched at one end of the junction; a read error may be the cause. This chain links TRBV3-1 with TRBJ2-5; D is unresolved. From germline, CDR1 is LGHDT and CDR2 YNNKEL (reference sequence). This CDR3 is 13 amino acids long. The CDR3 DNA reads TGTGCCAGCAGCCCCGCGCGTGCGGAGACCCTGTACTTC. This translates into CASSPARAETLYF.

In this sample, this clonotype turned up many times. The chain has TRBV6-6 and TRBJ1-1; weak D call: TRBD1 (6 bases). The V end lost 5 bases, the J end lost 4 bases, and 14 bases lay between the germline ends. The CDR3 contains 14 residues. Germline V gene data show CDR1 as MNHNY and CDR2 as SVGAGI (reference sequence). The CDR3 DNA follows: TGTGCCAGCAGTCCCGGGGCAGGGGTCACTGAAGCTTTCTTT. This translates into CASSPGAGVTEAFF.

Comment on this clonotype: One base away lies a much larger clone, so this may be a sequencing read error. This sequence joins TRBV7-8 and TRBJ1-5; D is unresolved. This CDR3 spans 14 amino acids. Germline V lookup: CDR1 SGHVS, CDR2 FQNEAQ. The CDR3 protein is CASSLALVGQPQQF. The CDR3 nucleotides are TGTGCCAGCAGCTTAGCTTTGGTTGGCCAGCCCCAGCAGTTT.